These 13 T cell receptor beta chains were all obtained from the same sample, sequenced in a study of Graves' ophthalmopathy and Graves' hyperthyroidism. Amplification of TCR beta CDR3 regions used RNA transcripts. First-round RT-PCR with HTBI primers preceded a second-round multiplex PCR. TCRdb used MiXCR to reprocess the multiplex PCR reads, holding one entry per CDR3 protein. The table lists around 600,000 distinct CDR3 sequences, approximately 39% of them singletons. Sequencing was performed on peripheral blood. The receptors here all came from an adult man with Graves' ophthalmopathy.

This clonotype has a count of ten or more. The rearrangement joins TRBV25-1 to TRBJ2-5; possibly TRBD2 for D (5 bases). Germline CDR1 MGHDK, CDR2 SYGVNS. The V and J ends lost 6 bases and 7 bases respectively, with 18 bases between them. CDR3 length: 14 residues. The CDR3 nucleotides are TGTGCCAGCAGCCCAGACGGGGAAATGAGGACCCAGTACTTC. This sequence encodes CASSPDGEMRTQYF.

With regard to this clonotype: A much more abundant neighbour one base away suggests this may be a read error. The chain couples TRBV2 to TRBJ1-2, with D possibly matching TRBD1 (6 bases). The germline V and J ends were trimmed by 6 bases and 3 bases, with 17 bases remaining between them. The germline CDR1 and CDR2 sequences are SNHLY and FYNNEI. The CDR3 covers 15 residues. The CDR3 region has the DNA TGTGCCAGCAGGGATAACAGGGTTGGTGACTATGGCTACACCTTC. It codes for CASRDNRVGDYGYTF. Full variable domain (outside the CDR3, taken from reference TRBV2 and TRBJ1-2): EPEVTQTPSHQVTQMGQEVILRCVPISNHLYFYWYRQILGQKVEFLVSFYNNEISEKSEIFDDQFSVERPDGSNFTLKIRSTKLEDSAMYFCASRDNRVGDYGYTFGSGTRLTVV.

This chain uses TRBV5-1 with TRBJ2-7; TRBD1 or TRBD2 may be the D gene (7 bases each). Per the germline V gene, CDR1 is SGHRS and CDR2 is YFSETQ. Deletions cut 3 bases from V and 10 bases from J, with 23 bases between. The CDR3 extends over 15 amino acids. The CDR3 DNA reads TGCGCCAGCAGCTGGGAGGGACAGACAGCCCGCGATCAGTACTTC. This sequence encodes CASSWEGQTARDQYF.

This clonotype was counted many times. The chain links TRBV5-5 to TRBJ2-7; tentatively, D is TRBD2 (5 bases). The germline gives CDR1 SGHKS, CDR2 YYEKEE (reference sequence). CDR3 length equals 14 residues. Trimming took 6 bases from V and 3 from J, leaving 16 bases between them. The CDR3 DNA reads TGTGCCAGCAACCGGGGAACAGCGAACTACGAGCAGTACTTC. Amino acid sequence: CASNRGTANYEQYF.

J is TRBJ2-2 and V is TRBV20-1, with TRBD2 matching over 8 bases. The CDR3 length is 15 residues. V lost 0 bases to trimming and J lost 5 bases; unmatched junction nucleotides: 5. CDR1 and CDR2 from the germline V gene are DFQATT and SNEGSKA (reference sequence). The CDR3 DNA is TGCAGTGCTAGAGAGAGCGGGAGAATGACCGGGGAGCTGTTTTTT. Translated: CSARESGRMTGELFF.

For this clonotype: Given a much more abundant clone one base away, this may be a read error. This chain connects TRBV12-3 or TRBV12-4 to TRBJ1-1, with unresolved D. The CDR3 extends over 13 amino acids. Trimming took off 1 base at V and 4 bases at J, with 7 bases between the two ends. The CDR3 spells CASSLEVFTEAFF. CDR3 DNA: TGTGCCAGCAGTTTAGAAGTGTTCACTGAAGCTTTCTTT.

The rearrangement joins TRBV29-1 to TRBJ2-7, with 8 bases aligning to TRBD2. The germline V gene has CDR1 SQVTM and CDR2 ANQGSEA. The CDR3 runs 12 residues. Trimming took 1 base from V and 6 from J; bases not matched to a gene: 2. The CDR3 here is CSVEGRGAEQYF. The CDR3 DNA reads as TGCAGCGTTGAAGGGCGGGGGGCCGAGCAGTACTTC.

This clonotype was counted ten times or more. V and J are TRBV12-3 or TRBV12-4 and TRBJ1-2; tentatively, D is TRBD1 (5 bases). The V end was cut by 2 bases, the J end by 4 bases, with 11 bases between. The CDR3 loop spans 14 amino acids. The CDR3 reads CASSLNGGFYGYTF. CDR3 DNA: TGTGCCAGCAGTTTAAACGGGGGATTCTATGGCTACACCTTC.

This clonotype was detected many times. The genes are TRBV4-1 and TRBJ1-5, with D possibly TRBD1 on 5 matching bases. Trimming removed 0 bases at V and 1 base at J, with 7 bases between. The germline CDR1 and CDR2 sequences are MGHRA and YSYEKL. The CDR3 loop spans 15 amino acids. The CDR3 bases are TGCGCCAGCAGCCAAGATGGGGGGAGCAATCAGCCCCAGCATTTT. Translating gives CASSQDGGSNQPQHF.

The J gene is TRBJ2-7, the V gene TRBV29-1; D is undetermined. This CDR3 is 11 amino acids long. Trimming left V 3 bases short and J 7 bases short, with 10 bases between. CDR1 is SQVTM, CDR2 ANQGSEA, per germline. The CDR3 spells CSVDEYNEQYF. The CDR3 nucleotides are TGCAGCGTTGATGAGTACAATGAGCAGTACTTC.

This clonotype was found many times. The chain links TRBV7-8 to TRBJ1-5; TRBD1 agrees at 7 bases. The CDR3 length is 16 residues. Looked up from germline, CDR1 is SGHVS and CDR2 is FQNEAQ. V was pared by 5 bases and J by 3 bases, with 10 bases of the junction left unmatched. CDR3 sequence (DNA): TGTGCCAGCAGCCGCCTGGGGGGGACAGACAATCAGCCCCAGCATTTT. As protein: CASSRLGGTDNQPQHF.

This sequence joins TRBV5-6 and TRBJ2-2, with D uncertain. The V gene lost 6 bases and the J gene lost 2 bases, with 14 bases spanning the gap. In germline, CDR1 is SGHDT, CDR2 YYEEEE. The CDR3 contains 15 residues. DNA of the CDR3: TGTGCCAGCATAGCAGGACGTAGCAACACCGGGGAGCTGTTTTTT. Residues: CASIAGRSNTGELFF.

V and J are TRBV29-1 and TRBJ1-1; D unresolved. Trimming took off 5 bases at V and 3 bases at J, with 10 bases between the two ends. This CDR3 contains 12 residues. The germline V gene has CDR1 SQVTM and CDR2 ANQGSEA. CDR3 DNA: TGCAGCGTTCGGCAGGCTGACACTGAAGCTTTCTTT. This encodes CSVRQADTEAFF.